A selection of T cell receptor beta chains follows, all from one sample in a study of blood T cell repertoires in COVID-19. The table came from immunoSEQ multiplex PCR; TCRdb's copy has only in-frame clones and leaves some out. The table records more than 30,000 clones, roughly 90% of them present only once. Sequencing used peripheral blood. These receptors were taken from a woman in her thirties or forties with active or convalescent COVID-19. CDR3s include the opening cysteine and the closing phenylalanine or tryptophan. Fields, in order: J gene, D gene, V gene, clone size, CDR3 DNA, CDR3 protein. A D gene is named only where the DNA matches it firmly. Part of the rows lack a size; the others show once, few, many or a class for expanded clones.

j_call: TRBJ2-2
d_call: .
v_call: TRBV7-3
clone_size: .
cdr3_nt: TGTGCCAGCAGCTTAGGGGGGATCCCCGGGGAGCTGTTTTTT
cdr3_aa: CASSLGGIPGELFF

j_call: TRBJ2-1
d_call: .
v_call: TRBV29-1
clone_size: few
cdr3_nt: TGCAGCGCTACACAGGGACTACTCTACAATGAGCAGTTCTTC
cdr3_aa: CSATQGLLYNEQFF

j_call: TRBJ2-7
d_call: TRBD2
v_call: TRBV5-1
clone_size: .
cdr3_nt: TGCGCCAGCAGCTTCTACCTAGCGGAGAGCTCCTACGAGCAGTACTTC
cdr3_aa: CASSFYLAESSYEQYF

j_call: TRBJ2-2
d_call: TRBD2
v_call: TRBV7-2
clone_size: .
cdr3_nt: TGTGCCAGCATAGGGACTAGCGGGAGGTCCGGGGAGCTGTTTTTT
cdr3_aa: CASIGTSGRSGELFF

j_call: TRBJ2-1
d_call: TRBD2
v_call: TRBV14
clone_size: .
cdr3_nt: TGTGCCAGCAGCCAAGATGAGCGGTTGGCTAGCGGGAGAAGTTGGTTAAATGAGCAGTTCTTC
cdr3_aa: CASSQDERLASGRSWLNEQFF

j_call: TRBJ2-5
d_call: .
v_call: TRBV10-1
clone_size: .
cdr3_nt: TGCGCCCCAAAAAAGGGGTACCAAGAGACCCAGTACTTC
cdr3_aa: CAPKKGYQETQYF

j_call: TRBJ1-1
d_call: TRBD1
v_call: TRBV11-2
clone_size: .
cdr3_nt: TGTGCCAGCAGCTCCCACTTGGGCCCAGGGGGCAATAATGAAGCTTTCTTT
cdr3_aa: CASSSHLGPGGNNEAFF

j_call: TRBJ1-6
d_call: .
v_call: TRBV3-1/TRBV3-2
clone_size: .
cdr3_nt: TGTGCCAGCAGCCAAGATCGACCTGGCGCCAGGGCCCTCCACTTT
cdr3_aa: CASSQDRPGARALHF

j_call: TRBJ2-1
d_call: TRBD2
v_call: TRBV5-1
clone_size: .
cdr3_nt: TGCGCCAGCAGCAGGTACGGACCTAGCGGGGGGCGGGTGGAGCAGTTCTTC
cdr3_aa: CASSRYGPSGGRVEQFF

j_call: TRBJ2-3
d_call: .
v_call: TRBV4-3
clone_size: .
cdr3_nt: TGCGCCAGCAGCCAAGGGGCGGGTGACATAGATACGCAGTATTTT
cdr3_aa: CASSQGAGDIDTQYF

j_call: TRBJ2-7
d_call: TRBD2
v_call: TRBV18
clone_size: .
cdr3_nt: TGTGCCAGCTCACCACTACAAGCGGGAGGGTACGAGCAGTACTTC
cdr3_aa: CASSPLQAGGYEQYF

j_call: TRBJ2-1
d_call: .
v_call: TRBV21-1
clone_size: .
cdr3_nt: TGTGCCAGCAGCAAATGCGGCTTTGAGCAGTTCTTC
cdr3_aa: CASSKCGFEQFF

j_call: TRBJ1-6
d_call: .
v_call: TRBV7-6
clone_size: .
cdr3_nt: TGTGCCAGCAGCCCCAGACAGACCGATAATTCACCCCTCCACTTT
cdr3_aa: CASSPRQTDNSPLHF

j_call: TRBJ1-6
d_call: TRBD1
v_call: TRBV5-6
clone_size: .
cdr3_nt: TGTGCCAGCATCCTGGCGGGACAGGGGAGTCCACCCCTCCACTTT
cdr3_aa: CASILAGQGSPPLHF

j_call: TRBJ1-4
d_call: .
v_call: TRBV9
clone_size: .
cdr3_nt: TGTGCCAGCAGCGCCACGAGGGCCACTAATGAAAAACTGTTTTTT
cdr3_aa: CASSATRATNEKLFF

j_call: TRBJ1-2
d_call: .
v_call: TRBV11-2
clone_size: .
cdr3_nt: TGTGCCAGCAGCTTTGGGTCGACTTATGGCTACACCTTC
cdr3_aa: CASSFGSTYGYTF

j_call: TRBJ2-7
d_call: TRBD1
v_call: TRBV18
clone_size: .
cdr3_nt: TGTGCCAGCTCACCCCGCAGGGGGCTTAACTACGAGCAGTACTTC
cdr3_aa: CASSPRRGLNYEQYF

j_call: TRBJ2-2
d_call: .
v_call: TRBV5-4
clone_size: .
cdr3_nt: TGTGCCAGCAGCCGGTCCAGGTCCAACACCGGGGAGCTGTTTTTT
cdr3_aa: CASSRSRSNTGELFF

j_call: TRBJ2-7
d_call: TRBD1
v_call: TRBV13
clone_size: few
cdr3_nt: TGTGCCAGCAGCTTAGAAGGGACAGAGGGCGACGAGCAGTACTTC
cdr3_aa: CASSLEGTEGDEQYF

j_call: TRBJ1-1
d_call: .
v_call: TRBV7-2
clone_size: .
cdr3_nt: TGTGCCAGCAGCTCACGGACAGCGAACACTGAAGCTTTCTTT
cdr3_aa: CASSSRTANTEAFF

j_call: TRBJ1-2
d_call: TRBD1
v_call: TRBV30
clone_size: .
cdr3_nt: TGTGCCTTCCACAGGGGAACTAACTATGGCTACACCTTC
cdr3_aa: CAFHRGTNYGYTF

j_call: TRBJ1-3
d_call: .
v_call: TRBV7-9
clone_size: .
cdr3_nt: TGTGCCAGCAGACATCAGGGTCTTGGAAACACCATATATTTT
cdr3_aa: CASRHQGLGNTIYF

j_call: TRBJ2-7
d_call: TRBD1
v_call: TRBV11-1
clone_size: .
cdr3_nt: TGTGCCAGCAGCCTCGGGACAGGCCGCTACGAGCAGTACTTC
cdr3_aa: CASSLGTGRYEQYF

j_call: TRBJ2-2
d_call: .
v_call: TRBV5-1
clone_size: once
cdr3_nt: TGCGCCAGCAGCACGGGTAGGGCGGGGATCAGCACCGGGGAGCTGTTTTTT
cdr3_aa: CASSTGRAGISTGELFF

j_call: TRBJ1-1
d_call: TRBD1
v_call: TRBV7-9
clone_size: .
cdr3_nt: TGTGCCAGCAGCTGGGGACAGCAAGAAGCTTTCTTT
cdr3_aa: CASSWGQQEAFF

j_call: TRBJ2-7
d_call: .
v_call: TRBV7-9
clone_size: .
cdr3_nt: TGTGCCAGCAGCTTACAGGGCTACGAGCAGTACTTC
cdr3_aa: CASSLQGYEQYF

j_call: TRBJ1-2
d_call: TRBD1
v_call: TRBV14
clone_size: .
cdr3_nt: TGTGCCAGCAGCCAATCGGGACAGACCTTCTATGGCTACACCTTC
cdr3_aa: CASSQSGQTFYGYTF

j_call: TRBJ1-1
d_call: TRBD1
v_call: TRBV12-3/TRBV12-4
clone_size: .
cdr3_nt: TGTGCCAGCAGTCTCAGGGGGGACACTGAAGCTTTCTTT
cdr3_aa: CASSLRGDTEAFF

j_call: TRBJ2-7
d_call: .
v_call: TRBV7-3
clone_size: few
cdr3_nt: TGTGCCAGCAGCCCTACTGGGACTCACGAGCAGTACTTC
cdr3_aa: CASSPTGTHEQYF

j_call: TRBJ1-1
d_call: TRBD1
v_call: TRBV20-1
clone_size: .
cdr3_nt: TGCAGTGCTAGTACAGGGGGCAACACTGAAGCTTTCTTT
cdr3_aa: CSASTGGNTEAFF

j_call: TRBJ2-3
d_call: TRBD1
v_call: TRBV7-8
clone_size: .
cdr3_nt: TGTGCCAGCAGCTCGAAACAGGGGTTGGGGCAGTATTTT
cdr3_aa: CASSSKQGLGQYF

j_call: TRBJ2-1
d_call: TRBD1
v_call: TRBV10-3
clone_size: .
cdr3_nt: TGTGCCACAGGGGGGACGGGACAGGGGAGGGATGAGCAGTTCTTC
cdr3_aa: CATGGTGQGRDEQFF